The rows below give T cell receptor beta chains drawn from one sample of a study of cytomegalovirus exposure and HLA in healthy donors. Assay used: immunoSEQ multiplex PCR; TCRdb lists only in-frame clones, some missing. Here the sample spans around 150,000 clones, over 60% being singletons. The specimen sequenced was PBMCs. These receptors were taken from a man over 45 in good health and CMV-seropositive. The CDR3 runs from the conserved cysteine through the conserved F or W. The D gene is left open where the match is weak. Some rows have no size entry. The others give once, few or many, or a class for an expanded clone.

d_call: -
v_call: TRBV5-8
clone_size: -
j_call: TRBJ1-5
cdr3_nt: TGTGCCAGCAGCATGGGGGTCAGGGATCAGCCCCAGCATTTT
cdr3_aa: CASSMGVRDQPQHF

d_call: -
v_call: TRBV19
clone_size: -
j_call: TRBJ2-1
cdr3_nt: TGTGCCAGTAGTTCTAATCCAAGGTTCTTC
cdr3_aa: CASSSNPRFF

d_call: -
v_call: TRBV7-3
clone_size: few
j_call: TRBJ2-2
cdr3_nt: TGTGCCAGCAGCTTAAGGTCAGGTTGGACCGGGGAGCTGTTTTTT
cdr3_aa: CASSLRSGWTGELFF

d_call: -
v_call: TRBV7-9
clone_size: few
j_call: TRBJ2-1
cdr3_nt: TGTGCCAGCAGCTTAAATACAGGGTACAATGAGCAGTTCTTC
cdr3_aa: CASSLNTGYNEQFF

d_call: -
v_call: TRBV28
clone_size: -
j_call: TRBJ1-3
cdr3_nt: TGTGCCAGCAGTCCGGTTCTGACAGTAGGAAACACCATATATTTT
cdr3_aa: CASSPVLTVGNTIYF

d_call: -
v_call: TRBV4-3
clone_size: -
j_call: TRBJ2-3
cdr3_nt: TGCGCCAGCAGCCAAGTTGCTGGGGAGACAGATACGCAGTATTTT
cdr3_aa: CASSQVAGETDTQYF

d_call: -
v_call: TRBV7-9
clone_size: -
j_call: TRBJ2-7
cdr3_nt: TGTGCCAGCAGCTTAGAAGGGGTCCACGAGCAGTACTTC
cdr3_aa: CASSLEGVHEQYF

d_call: -
v_call: TRBV2
clone_size: -
j_call: TRBJ1-5
cdr3_nt: TGTGCCAGCGGGCAGTTCGGCCAGGGGTTGCAGCCCCAGCATTTT
cdr3_aa: CASGQFGQGLQPQHF

d_call: TRBD1
v_call: TRBV28
clone_size: -
j_call: TRBJ1-2
cdr3_nt: TGTGCCAGTCTCGGGACAGAGTATGGCTACACCTTC
cdr3_aa: CASLGTEYGYTF

d_call: TRBD2
v_call: TRBV5-4
clone_size: -
j_call: TRBJ2-1
cdr3_nt: TGTGCCAGCAGCCCCGGACTAGCGGGGTTCAATGAGCAGTTCTTC
cdr3_aa: CASSPGLAGFNEQFF

d_call: -
v_call: TRBV7-9
clone_size: -
j_call: TRBJ1-2
cdr3_nt: TGTGCCAGCAGCCCACCGGCCTCCGGACAGACGCTAATCTATGGCTACACCTTC
cdr3_aa: CASSPPASGQTLIYGYTF

d_call: TRBD1
v_call: TRBV5-6
clone_size: -
j_call: TRBJ2-2
cdr3_nt: TGTGCCAGCAGCAGGGACAGCACCGGGGAGCTGTTTTTT
cdr3_aa: CASSRDSTGELFF

d_call: TRBD2
v_call: TRBV9
clone_size: few
j_call: TRBJ2-1
cdr3_nt: TGTGCCAGCAGCGTAAACAGCGGGGCTGTCAATGAGCAGTTCTTC
cdr3_aa: CASSVNSGAVNEQFF

d_call: TRBD2
v_call: TRBV10-2
clone_size: -
j_call: TRBJ2-3
cdr3_nt: TGCGCCACCCTCTCCCTAGCGGGGGGGCAAAATACGCAGTATTTT
cdr3_aa: CATLSLAGGQNTQYF

d_call: -
v_call: TRBV9
clone_size: -
j_call: TRBJ1-1
cdr3_nt: TGTGCCAGCAGCGCCCAGGGGTGGACGGGTGAAGCTTTCTTT
cdr3_aa: CASSAQGWTGEAFF

d_call: -
v_call: TRBV27
clone_size: few
j_call: TRBJ2-2
cdr3_nt: TGTGCCAGCAGTTCAGGGTTGAGAAACACCGGGGAGCTGTTTTTT
cdr3_aa: CASSSGLRNTGELFF

d_call: -
v_call: TRBV5-1
clone_size: -
j_call: TRBJ1-1
cdr3_nt: TGCGCCAGCAGCTTGCAGGTCATGAACACTGAAGCTTTCTTT
cdr3_aa: CASSLQVMNTEAFF

d_call: -
v_call: TRBV7-8
clone_size: -
j_call: TRBJ2-7
cdr3_nt: TGTGCCAGCAGTTCTAGGGGTAGGATCTACGAGCAGTACTTC
cdr3_aa: CASSSRGRIYEQYF

d_call: TRBD1
v_call: TRBV14
clone_size: -
j_call: TRBJ1-1
cdr3_nt: TGTGCCAGCAGCCTCGACAGGGGAGCGCGAGCTTTCTTT
cdr3_aa: CASSLDRGARAFF

d_call: -
v_call: TRBV5-6
clone_size: -
j_call: TRBJ2-3
cdr3_nt: TGTGCCAGCAGCTTGCGCGGGACAGATACGCAGTATTTT
cdr3_aa: CASSLRGTDTQYF

d_call: TRBD1
v_call: TRBV10-3
clone_size: -
j_call: TRBJ1-2
cdr3_nt: TGTGCCATCAGCCCCCGGGGACAGGGGGCGGAGGTAAACGGCTACACCTTC
cdr3_aa: CAISPRGQGAEVNGYTF

d_call: TRBD1
v_call: TRBV30
clone_size: -
j_call: TRBJ2-7
cdr3_nt: TGTGCCCATGCCGGGACAGGGAAGGGCTTATACGAGCAGTACTTC
cdr3_aa: CAHAGTGKGLYEQYF